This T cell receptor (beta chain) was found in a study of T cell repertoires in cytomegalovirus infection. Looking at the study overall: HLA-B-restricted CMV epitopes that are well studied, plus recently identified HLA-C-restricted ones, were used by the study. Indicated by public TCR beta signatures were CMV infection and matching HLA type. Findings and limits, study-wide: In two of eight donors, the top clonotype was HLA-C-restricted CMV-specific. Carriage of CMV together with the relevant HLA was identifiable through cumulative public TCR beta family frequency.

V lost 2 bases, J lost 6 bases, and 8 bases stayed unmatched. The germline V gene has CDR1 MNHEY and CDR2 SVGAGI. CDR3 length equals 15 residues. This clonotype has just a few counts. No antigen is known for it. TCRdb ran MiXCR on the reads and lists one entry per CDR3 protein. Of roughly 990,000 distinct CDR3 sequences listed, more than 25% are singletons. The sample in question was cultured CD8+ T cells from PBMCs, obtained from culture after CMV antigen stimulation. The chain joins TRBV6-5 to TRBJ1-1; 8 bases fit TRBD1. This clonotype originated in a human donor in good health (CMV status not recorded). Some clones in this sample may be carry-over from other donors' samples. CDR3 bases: TGTGCCAGCAGTTACAGCAGGGGGCTAAATGCTGAAGCTTTCTTT. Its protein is CASSYSRGLNAEAFF.